These 10 T cell receptor beta chains were all obtained from the same sample, sequenced in a study of blood T cell repertoires in COVID-19. Data came from immunoSEQ multiplex PCR; TCRdb stores just in-frame clones and leaves some out. The table includes roughly 500,000 clones, roughly 88% detected once. Input material: PBMCs or T cells enriched from blood (not recorded which). These receptors originate from a woman between 40 and 50 years old who had recovered from COVID-19.

The V and J genes are TRBV6-5 and TRBJ1-1; D gene unclear. Per germline, CDR1 MNHEY and CDR2 SVGAGI. V gave up 6 bases and J gave up 2 bases, with 10 bases separating them. The CDR3 contains 13 residues. The CDR3 nucleotides are TGTGCCAGCAGCCCGCAGACAAACACTGAAGCTTTCTTT. Amino acids: CASSPQTNTEAFF.

The chain recombines TRBV19 with TRBJ2-6, with 8 bases lining up with TRBD1. V dropped 5 bases and J dropped 0; count of bases not matched to a gene: 6. This CDR3 has 17 residues. The germline V gene encodes CDR1 LNHDA and CDR2 SQIVND (reference sequence). The CDR3 DNA is TGTGCCAGTAGTGCCCAGGGGGCGAGCTCTGGGGCCAACGTCCTGACTTTC. As protein: CASSAQGASSGANVLTF.

A word on this clone: This sample includes further DNA sequences coding for the same CDR3. The J gene is TRBJ1-1, the V gene TRBV5-1, with D tentatively TRBD1 (6 bases). Trimming pared 3 bases from V and 1 base from J, leaving 7 bases between. The CDR3 sequence is 13 residues long. Germline lookup yields CDR1 SGHRS and CDR2 YFSETQ. Here the CDR3 reads CASSSQGNTEAFF. DNA for the CDR3: TGCGCCAGCAGCTCACAGGGGAACACTGAAGCTTTCTTT.

This chain links TRBV5-5 with TRBJ2-1, with TRBD1 identical over 9 bases. Germline CDR1 is SGHKS and CDR2 is YYEKEE (reference sequence). The CDR3 spans 15 residues. V lost 0 bases to trimming and J lost 8 bases; unmatched junction nucleotides: 6. CDR3 region: CASSLGWDRDYEQFF. The CDR3 DNA is TGTGCCAGCAGCTTGGGGTGGGACAGGGACTATGAGCAGTTCTTC.

The gene calls are TRBV5-1 and TRBJ1-1, with a tentative D call TRBD1 (6 bases). The V end lost 0 bases, the J end lost 0 bases, and 9 bases lay between the germline ends. Germline CDR1 SGHRS, CDR2 YFSETQ. The CDR3 consists of 15 residues. In nucleotides, the CDR3 is TGCGCCAGCAGCTTGGAGTACAGGGTGAACACTGAAGCTTTCTTT. It encodes CASSLEYRVNTEAFF.

The chain has TRBV19 and TRBJ2-1; 9 bases fit TRBD2. CDR1 is LNHDA and CDR2 is SQIVND in the germline V gene (reference sequence). V lost 6 bases to trimming and J lost 6 bases; unmatched junction nucleotides: 6. The CDR3 spans 14 residues. CDR3 region: CASRGGRVGNEQFF. The DNA for the CDR3 is TGTGCCAGTAGGGGCGGGAGGGTAGGCAATGAGCAGTTCTTC. The variable domain in full, with the rest retrieved from reference TRBV19 and TRBJ2-1, is DGGITQSPKYLFRKEGQNVTLSCEQNLNHDAMYWYRQDPGQGLRLIYYSQIVNDFQKGDIAEGYSVSREKKESFPLTVTSAQKNPTAFYLCASRGGRVGNEQFFGPGTRLTVL.

This clone was counted a few times. The gene calls are TRBV9 and TRBJ2-5; the match to TRBD2 covers 15 bases. This CDR3 has 16 residues. CDR1 is SGDLS, CDR2 YYNGEE, per germline. V lost 0 bases and J lost 5; bases outside the gene matches: 2. The CDR3 nucleotides read TGTGCCAGCAGCGTAGGGACTAGCGGGAGGGCTGAGACCCAGTACTTC. Translated: CASSVGTSGRAETQYF.

V is TRBV19 and J is TRBJ1-5, with a tentative D call TRBD1 (6 bases). With 6 bases removed from V and 9 bases from J, the gap between germline ends came to 12 bases. Germline loops: CDR1 LNHDA, CDR2 SQIVND (reference sequence). This CDR3 contains 12 residues. Here the CDR3 DNA reads TGTGCCAGTAGCGAGACAGGATTGCCCCAGCATTTT. Its protein product is CASSETGLPQHF.

The chain links TRBV29-1 to TRBJ2-3; 7 bases match TRBD2. This CDR3 is 14 amino acids long. Germline V gene lookup returns CDR1 SQVTM and CDR2 ANQGSEA. V lost 4 bases to trimming and J lost 5 bases; unmatched junction nucleotides: 9. The CDR3 DNA is TGCAGCGTTGGGACTAGGGGTCCGGGAGATACGCAGTATTTT. As protein: CSVGTRGPGDTQYF.

This sequence joins TRBV6-2 or TRBV6-3 and TRBJ1-1, with 8 bases aligning to TRBD1. V gave up 4 bases and J gave up 4 bases; unmatched junction bases: 2. Germline loops: CDR1 MNHEY, CDR2 SVGEGT. The CDR3 has 13 amino acids. The CDR3 loop reads CASSFTGGTEAFF. CDR3 DNA: TGTGCCAGCAGTTTCACAGGGGGCACTGAAGCTTTCTTT.